This T cell receptor beta chain derives from a study of cytomegalovirus exposure and HLA in healthy donors. Regarding the study as a whole: Accurate prediction of HLA-A and HLA-B alleles (for most subjects) was reportedly achieved from TCR beta sequences. A later analysis linked more than 15,000 TCR beta sequences to HLA alleles at 0.05 false discovery rate.

PCR was performed using 60 Vbeta and 13 Jbeta primers. Repertoires were generated with immunoSEQ multiplex PCR, while TCRdb's copy carries only in-frame clones and drops some. The data contain around 200,000 clones, roughly 87% of them seen just once; the ten biggest clones take up about 1.6%. V was pared by 4 bases and J by 2 bases, with 11 bases of the junction left unmatched. CDR3 length: 17 amino acids. CDR1 and CDR2 (germline): SGHDT, YYEEEE. Note on this clone: As yet, its antigen is unknown.

The sequence was obtained from a man aged 45-60 years in good health and CMV-seronegative. The chain employs TRBV5-6 and TRBJ1-5, with 8 positions matching TRBD1. The sequencing input was PBMCs. CDR3 in amino acids: CASSPNRTGSGNQPQHF. The CDR3 region has the DNA TGTGCCAGCAGCCCAAACCGGACAGGGAGTGGCAATCAGCCCCAGCATTTT.